Sequencing of this T cell receptor beta chain was carried out in a study of CD8+ T cells in alopecia areata. Turning to the study itself: Treated patients were dosed with oral tofacitinib, taking 5 to 10 mg twice daily. Affected scalp percentage determined the severity score of treated patients.

Treatment in this sample: oral pan-JAK inhibitor, 5-10 mg twice daily. CDR1 and CDR2 from the germline V gene are SEHNR and FQNEAQ (reference sequence). The CDR3 covers 13 residues. Sequencing relied on a cDNA template that was reverse transcribed from extracted RNA. The assay was immunoSEQ multiplex PCR, and TCRdb's table has in-frame clones only and misses some. The sample gives over 100,000 clones, roughly 50% of which show up once; 10% to 15% is in the top ten. This receptor was identified in a human donor with alopecia areata. The chain is built from TRBV7-9 and TRBJ2-5, with unresolved D. The J call could be wrong; TRBJ2-7 is a better fit for the DNA end. This specimen consisted of CD8+ T cells sorted from blood, obtained at week 24, from a patient treated with tofacitinib. CDR3 loop: CASSLGRSAEQYF. CDR3 DNA: TGTGCCAGCAGCTTAGGACGAAGTGCCGAGCAGTACTTC.